This T cell receptor (beta chain) derives from a study of T-cell memory formation after mild COVID-19. Study overall: Clustering of TCRs was largely donor specific. Study-wide points: Some responding clones appeared in pre-infection memory, suggesting cross-reactive memory joined. Clones that shrank (day 15 to 85) were balanced CD4/CD8, whereas later expanders leaned CD4+.

TCRdb ran MiXCR on the 5' RACE reads and lists one entry per CDR3 protein. The sample contains 75,000 to 95,000 distinct CDR3 sequences, about an eighth of which appear only once. Trimming cost V 7 bases and J 8 bases, with 20 bases left between them. Per germline, CDR1 SQVTM and CDR2 ANQGSEA. CDR3 length: 13 amino acids. This clonotype was seen a handful of times. Its specificity is not known. The rearrangement uses TRBV29-1 and TRBJ1-2; maybe TRBD1 (5 bases). The sequenced sample was PBMCs or a T cell subset sorted from them (not recorded which). The TCR was taken from an adult woman who had mild COVID-19 (a few samples of this study predate the infection). Cell type and time point are not known. CDR3 sequence (DNA): TGCAGCGCACGGGGGTCCCGGGGCGACGGCTACACCTTC. Translated: CSARGSRGDGYTF. The complete variable domain, with remaining parts taken from reference TRBV29-1 and TRBJ1-2, reads SAVISQKPSRDICQRGTSLTIQCQVDSQVTMMFWYRQQPGQSLTLIATANQGSEATYESGFVIDKFPISRPNLTFSTLTVSNMSPEDSSIYLCSARGSRGDGYTFGSGTRLTVV.